This paragraph covers one TCR beta chain sequence. Trimming cost V 5 bases and J 6 bases, with 11 bases left between them. Germline V gives CDR1 MNHEY, CDR2 SMNVEV (reference sequence). The CDR3 length is 12 residues. Methods used by the authors: The assay estimated nucleated cells by amplifying reference gene primers. The assay was immunoSEQ multiplex PCR, and TCRdb's table has in-frame clones only and misses some. Clonal size and the V and J genes are those of that table, whereas D and trimming came from the DNA. This table has under 150,000 clones, around 84% appearing once. The source of the sample is a study of blood T cell repertoires in COVID-19. On the study more broadly: PBMCs, B-cell-depleted T cells, or T cells provided the cDNA or gDNA that made up the material.

Material for sequencing was peripheral blood. The rearrangement uses TRBV27 and TRBJ2-7; D call uncertain. The receptor comes from an elderly woman with acute or convalescent COVID-19. The CDR3 here is CASSPSPSEQYF. The CDR3 DNA follows: TGTGCCAGCAGTCCTTCCCCTAGCGAGCAGTACTTC.